The rows below give T cell receptor beta chains drawn from one sample of a study of siplizumab effects on memory and regulatory T cells. No antigen is known for these receptors. Libraries were prepared by immunoSEQ multiplex PCR; TCRdb keeps only in-frame clonotypes and omits some of them. The data show around 20,000 clones, 35% to 60% seen once. The sequencing input was CFSE-low (dividing) CD4+ T cells sorted from an allogeneic mixed lymphocyte reaction. The receptors originated from a human donor in good health; the cells came from an allogeneic mixed lymphocyte reaction. CDR3s include the opening cysteine and the closing phenylalanine or tryptophan. The D gene is left open where the match is weak. Size is omitted from some rows. Given values are once, few, many or a class for expanded clones.

>15|.|.|TRBJ2-3|TRBV7-9
CASSLFSGYTDTQYF
TGTGCCAGCAGCTTATTTTCCGGATACACAGATACGCAGTATTTT
>11|.|.|TRBJ1-5|TRBV6-5
CASGQTVPRHF
TGTGCCAGCGGCCAGACAGTCCCCAGGCATTTT
>15|TRBD1|.|TRBJ2-7|TRBV28
CASSLFGTGTYEQYF
TGTGCCAGCAGTTTATTCGGGACAGGGACCTACGAGCAGTACTTC
>12|TRBD1|.|TRBJ2-3|TRBV28
CASSEQGNTQYF
TGTGCCAGCAGTGAACAGGGGAATACGCAGTATTTT
>15|.|.|TRBJ1-3|TRBV10-3
CAMTDPTTERNTIYF
TGTGCCATGACAGATCCCACTACCGAGCGAAACACCATATATTTT
>15|TRBD1|.|TRBJ2-2|TRBV7-9
CASSLQGVWTGELFF
TGTGCCAGCAGCTTACAGGGGGTTTGGACCGGGGAGCTGTTTTTT
>13|.|few|TRBJ2-3|TRBV18
CASSPNREGTQYF
TGTGCCAGCTCACCCAACAGGGAAGGTACGCAGTATTTT
>14|.|.|TRBJ2-3|TRBV5-1
CASSLGSYTDTQYF
TGCGCCAGCAGCTTGGGGAGCTACACAGATACGCAGTATTTT
>15|TRBD1|.|TRBJ2-7|TRBV18
CASSPPRQGINEQYF
TGTGCCAGCTCACCCCCGCGACAGGGTATCAACGAGCAGTACTTC
>17|TRBD1|.|TRBJ1-1|TRBV19
CASSKRDRGRWITEAFF
TGTGCCAGTAGCAAACGGGACAGGGGTAGGTGGATCACTGAAGCTTTCTTT
>14|.|.|TRBJ1-1|TRBV7-2
CASSLWGGNTEAFF
TGTGCCAGCAGCTTATGGGGCGGGAACACTGAAGCTTTCTTT
>15|.|many|TRBJ2-3|TRBV7-2
CASSLLGPSTDTQYF
TGTGCCAGCAGCCTCCTAGGACCAAGCACAGATACGCAGTATTTT
>12|.|.|TRBJ1-6|TRBV6-5
CASSYRDSPLHF
TGTGCCAGCAGTTATAGGGATTCACCCCTCCACTTT
>13|.|.|TRBJ2-5|TRBV10-3
CAISELQGETQYF
TGTGCCATCTCAGAGTTGCAGGGGGAGACCCAGTACTTC
>18|TRBD1|.|TRBJ1-3|TRBV4-3
CASSLRDRGMVSGNTIYF
TGCGCCAGCAGCCTCCGGGACAGGGGAATGGTTTCTGGAAACACCATATATTTT
>13|.|.|TRBJ1-1|TRBV30
CAWSVGYDTEAFF
TGTGCCTGGAGTGTGGGTTATGACACTGAAGCTTTCTTT
>12|.|.|TRBJ2-5|TRBV7-9
CASSPDQETQYF
TGTGCCAGCAGTCCGGACCAAGAGACCCAGTACTTC
>11|.|medium-sized|TRBJ1-2|TRBV28
CASSSMVSYTF
TGTGCCAGCAGTAGTATGGTGAGCTACACCTTC
>14|.|.|TRBJ1-5|TRBV18
CASSLDRLNQPQHF
TGTGCCAGCTCCCTCGACCGACTTAATCAGCCCCAGCATTTT
>12|.|.|TRBJ1-6|TRBV18
CASTGGNSPLHF
TGTGCCAGCACCGGGGGTAATTCACCCCTCCACTTT
>15|TRBD1|.|TRBJ2-7|TRBV11-2
CASSLVGTGNYEQYF
TGTGCCAGCAGCTTAGTGGGGACAGGGAACTACGAGCAGTACTTC
>13|.|few|TRBJ2-5|TRBV7-3
CASSRSPVETQYF
TGTGCCAGCAGCAGATCGCCAGTGGAGACCCAGTACTTC
>13|.|few|TRBJ2-5|TRBV6-5
CASTDWGGETQYF
TGTGCCAGCACCGACTGGGGTGGGGAGACCCAGTACTTC
>14|TRBD1|.|TRBJ2-7|TRBV27
CASGPRQGPYEQYF
TGTGCCAGCGGACCAAGACAGGGACCCTACGAGCAGTACTTC
>14|TRBD2|.|TRBJ2-7|TRBV7-2
CASSLGAGDYEQYF
TGTGCCAGCAGCTTAGGAGCGGGGGACTACGAGCAGTACTTC
>13|.|.|TRBJ1-4|TRBV6-5
CASNRVGGEKLFF
TGTGCCAGCAACAGGGTGGGTGGTGAAAAACTGTTTTTT
>12|.|.|TRBJ1-2|TRBV6-6
CASSMSSYGYTF
TGTGCCAGCAGTATGAGCAGTTATGGCTACACCTTC
>13|TRBD2|medium-sized|TRBJ2-7|TRBV10-3
CATSSGITYEQYF
TGTGCCACCTCCAGCGGGATCACCTACGAGCAGTACTTC
>17|.|.|TRBJ1-4|TRBV7-9
CASSQGRVTATNEKLFF
TGTGCCAGCAGCCAAGGAAGGGTGACGGCAACTAATGAAAAACTGTTTTTT
>14|TRBD1|few|TRBJ1-1|TRBV28
CASSLGTGATEAFF
TGTGCCAGCAGTTTAGGGACAGGGGCCACTGAAGCTTTCTTT
>14|.|few|TRBJ2-3|TRBV2
CASSEDRVTDTQYF
TGTGCCAGCAGTGAAGACAGGGTCACAGATACGCAGTATTTT
>14|.|few|TRBJ2-7|TRBV28
CASSLSGGAYEQYF
TGTGCCAGCAGTTTGTCAGGTGGGGCCTACGAGCAGTACTTC
>14|.|.|TRBJ2-3|TRBV7-9
CASSLVGVEDTQYF
TGTGCCAGCAGCTTAGTGGGGGTGGAAGATACGCAGTATTTT
>15|.|.|TRBJ2-2|TRBV19
CASSIVRGSPGELFF
TGTGCCAGTAGTATAGTAAGGGGCTCGCCCGGGGAGCTGTTTTTT
>14|TRBD1|few|TRBJ1-2|TRBV6-1
CASSGRQGANGYTF
TGTGCCAGCAGTGGGCGACAGGGCGCGAATGGCTACACCTTC
>15|TRBD1|.|TRBJ1-2|TRBV18
CASSSAQGAQYGYTF
TGTGCCAGCTCATCAGCGCAGGGGGCACAATATGGCTACACCTTC
>15|TRBD1|few|TRBJ1-1|TRBV28
CASIQGAPLNTEAFF
TGTGCCAGCATTCAGGGGGCTCCTTTGAACACTGAAGCTTTCTTT
>15|TRBD2|.|TRBJ2-5|TRBV18
CASSPLLGLGETQYF
TGTGCCAGCTCACCCCTTCTCGGACTAGGTGAGACCCAGTACTTC
>13|.|.|TRBJ2-5|TRBV4-2
CASSQAHQETQYF
TGTGCCAGCAGCCAGGCCCACCAAGAGACCCAGTACTTC
>14|.|.|TRBJ2-1|TRBV5-1
CASSLGGHYNEQFF
TGCGCCAGCAGCTTGGGAGGCCACTACAATGAGCAGTTCTTC
>11|.|.|TRBJ1-3|TRBV30
CAWGQGNTIYF
TGTGCCTGGGGGCAGGGAAACACCATATATTTT
>12|.|.|TRBJ2-3|TRBV18
CASSPNTDTQYF
TGTGCCAGCTCACCGAACACAGATACGCAGTATTTT